This TCR beta chain was found in a study of blood T cell repertoires in COVID-19. Clones were read by immunoSEQ multiplex PCR, and TCRdb kept only the in-frame ones, dropping some. The repertoire holds 100,000 or so clones, with 80% to 95% as singletons. In germline, CDR1 is KGHSH, CDR2 LQKENI. The CDR3 covers 14 residues. V was clipped by 6 bases and J by 3 bases; unmatched bases: 5. This sequence originates from a woman aged 55-70 years with active COVID-19. The V and J genes are TRBV18 and TRBJ1-5; 7 nucleotides align to TRBD1. Input material: peripheral blood. CDR3 bases: TGTGCCAGCTCTCAAGGACAGGTCAATCAGCCCCAGCATTTT. This codes for CASSQGQVNQPQHF. The variable domain in full, with the rest retrieved from reference TRBV18 and TRBJ1-5, is NAGVMQNPRHLVRRRGQEARLRCSPMKGHSHVYWYRQLPEEGLKFMVYLQKENIIDESGMPKERFSAEFPKEGPSILRIQQVVRGDSAAYFCASSQGQVNQPQHFGDGTRLSIL.